The text below deals with one T cell receptor (beta chain). A read error may explain this, as a much larger clone is one base away. This is likely a read error, given that the CDR3 carries no conserved phenylalanine or tryptophan at its end. The data derive from a study of tumor-infiltrating lymphocytes in primary liver carcinoma. The overall study: Among the tumors, stages were T1-T3 N0M0 and sizes about 4 to 11 cm.

The source of the blood RNA was unsorted whole blood, and germline DNA was extracted as well. CDR3 length: 15 residues. CDR1 and CDR2 (germline): MGHRA, YSYEKL. Trimming cost V 3 bases and J 4 bases; bases outside gene matches: 5. The researchers produced TCR beta cDNA from 400 to 650 ng total RNA with a constant-region primer. Three nested multiplex PCR rounds, a slightly modified ARM-PCR, produced the libraries for TCR beta. It was with TRBV1-TRBV30 forward primers and a C-beta reverse primer that the first two PCR rounds were run, at around 9 cycles each. TCRdb itself ran the multiplex PCR reads through MiXCR, one entry per CDR3 protein. The sample lists 250,000 to 350,000 distinct CDR3 sequences, around 50% occurring once.

Material: peripheral blood. The receptor was isolated from a woman in her twenties or thirties with primary liver carcinoma and hepatitis B virus infection. The V and J genes are TRBV4-1 and TRBJ1-4; 7 nucleotides match TRBD1. CDR3 loop: CASSQSDRVNEKLFL. The CDR3 coding sequence is TGCGCCAGCAGCCAGAGCGACAGGGTTAATGAAAAACTGTTTCTT.